Only one count was recorded for the clone carrying this TCR beta chain. This record comes from a study of blood T cell repertoires in COVID-19. About the research overall: COVID-19 samples from acute and convalescent phases originated in the United States, Italy and Spain. From T cells, B-cell-depleted T cells, or PBMCs came the material, which was cDNA or gDNA.

The V and J ends lost 1 base and 6 bases, in that order; junction bases with no gene match: 5. The CDR3 sequence is 15 residues long. Germline lookup yields CDR1 SGHVS and CDR2 FNYEAQ. Under the authors' procedure: Reference gene primer amplification in the assay estimated nucleated cell counts. Generated by immunoSEQ multiplex PCR, the TCRdb table keeps only in-frame clones and is missing some. The V and J calls and the clone size are those of that table, but D and trimming were determined from the DNA. The sample has roughly 180,000 clones, roughly three quarters seen once. A Seattle source enrolled patients during active infection and followed them longitudinally.

The sequence came from a woman of 80 years or more with COVID-19, enrolled during active disease. Specimen: peripheral blood. This rearrangement joins TRBV7-6 to TRBJ1-4, with 7 bases fitting TRBD1. CDR3 amino acids: CASSLGGGRDEKLFF. The CDR3 coding sequence is TGTGCCAGCAGCTTAGGAGGGGGCAGAGATGAAAAACTGTTTTTT.